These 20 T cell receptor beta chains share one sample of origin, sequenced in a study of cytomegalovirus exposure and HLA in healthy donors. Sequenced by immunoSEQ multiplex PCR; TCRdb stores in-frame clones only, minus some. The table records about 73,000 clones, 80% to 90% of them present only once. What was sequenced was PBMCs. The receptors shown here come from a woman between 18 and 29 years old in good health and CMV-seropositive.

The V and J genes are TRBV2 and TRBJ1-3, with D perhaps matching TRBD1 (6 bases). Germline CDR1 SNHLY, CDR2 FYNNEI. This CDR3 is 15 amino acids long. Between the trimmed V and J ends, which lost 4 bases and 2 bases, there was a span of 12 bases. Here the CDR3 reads CASSGWAGAGNTIYF. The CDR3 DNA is TGTGCCAGCAGTGGTTGGGCAGGGGCTGGAAACACCATATATTTT.

CDR3 DNA: TGTGCCAGCACCTCACAGGGCGGAGAAAAACTGTTTTTT. This gives the protein CASTSQGGEKLFF. The chain employs TRBV2 and TRBJ1-4, with D perhaps TRBD1 (6 bases). Deletions cut 7 bases from V and 8 bases from J, with 14 bases between. Per the germline V gene, CDR1 is SNHLY and CDR2 is FYNNEI. The CDR3 totals 13 residues. Full variable domain (remainder filled in from reference TRBV2 and TRBJ1-4): EPEVTQTPSHQVTQMGQEVILRCVPISNHLYFYWYRQILGQKVEFLVSFYNNEISEKSEIFDDQFSVERPDGSNFTLKIRSTKLEDSAMYFCASTSQGGEKLFFGSGTQLSVL.

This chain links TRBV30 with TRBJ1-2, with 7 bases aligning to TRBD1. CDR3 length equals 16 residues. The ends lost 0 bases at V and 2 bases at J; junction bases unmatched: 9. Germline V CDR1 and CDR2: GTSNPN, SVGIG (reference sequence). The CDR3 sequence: CAWSVIGGSLNYGYTF. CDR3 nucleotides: TGTGCCTGGAGTGTTATAGGGGGCTCTTTGAACTATGGCTACACCTTC.

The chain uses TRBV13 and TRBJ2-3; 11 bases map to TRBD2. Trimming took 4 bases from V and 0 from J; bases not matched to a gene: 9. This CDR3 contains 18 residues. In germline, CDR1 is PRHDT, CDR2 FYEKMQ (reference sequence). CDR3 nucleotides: TGTGCCAGCAGCTCTACTACCGGGACTAGCGGTAGCACAGATACGCAGTATTTT. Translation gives CASSSTTGTSGSTDTQYF.

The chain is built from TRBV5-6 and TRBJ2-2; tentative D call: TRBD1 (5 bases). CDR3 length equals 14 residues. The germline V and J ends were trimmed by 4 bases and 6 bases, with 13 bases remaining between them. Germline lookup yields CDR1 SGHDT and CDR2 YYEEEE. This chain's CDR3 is CASSPRGASGELFF. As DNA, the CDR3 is TGTGCCAGCAGCCCCCGTGGGGCGTCCGGGGAGCTGTTTTTT.

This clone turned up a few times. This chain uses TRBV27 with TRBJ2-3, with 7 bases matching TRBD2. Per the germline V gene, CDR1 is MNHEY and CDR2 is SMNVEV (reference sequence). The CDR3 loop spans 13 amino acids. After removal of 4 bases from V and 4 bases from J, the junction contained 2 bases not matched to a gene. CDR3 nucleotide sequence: TGTGCCAGCAGTTGGACTAGGGCAGATACGCAGTATTTT. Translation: CASSWTRADTQYF.

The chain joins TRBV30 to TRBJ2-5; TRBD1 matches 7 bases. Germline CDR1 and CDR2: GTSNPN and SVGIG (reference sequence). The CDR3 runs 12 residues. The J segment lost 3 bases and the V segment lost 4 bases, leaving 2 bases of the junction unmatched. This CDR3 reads CAWKGTEETQYF. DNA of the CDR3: TGTGCCTGGAAGGGGACAGAAGAGACCCAGTACTTC.

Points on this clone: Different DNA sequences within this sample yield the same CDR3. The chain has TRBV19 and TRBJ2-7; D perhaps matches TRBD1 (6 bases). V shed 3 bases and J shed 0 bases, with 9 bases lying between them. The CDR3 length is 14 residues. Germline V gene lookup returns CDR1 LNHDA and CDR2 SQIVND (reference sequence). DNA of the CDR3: TGTGCCAGTAGTATTCAGGGGAGCTCCTACGAGCAGTACTTC. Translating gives CASSIQGSSYEQYF.

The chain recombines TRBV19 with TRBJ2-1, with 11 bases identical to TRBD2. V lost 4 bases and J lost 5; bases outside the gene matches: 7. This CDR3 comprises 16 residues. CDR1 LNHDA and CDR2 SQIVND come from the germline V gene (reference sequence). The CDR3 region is CASSKPGTSGNNEQFF. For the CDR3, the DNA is TGTGCCAGTAGTAAACCCGGGACTAGCGGTAACAATGAGCAGTTCTTC.

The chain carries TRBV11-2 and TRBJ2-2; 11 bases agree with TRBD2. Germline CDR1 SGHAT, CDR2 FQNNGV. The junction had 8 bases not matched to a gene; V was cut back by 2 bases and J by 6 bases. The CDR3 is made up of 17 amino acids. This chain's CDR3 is CASSLRLAGIVAGELFF. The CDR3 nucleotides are TGTGCCAGCAGCTTAAGACTAGCGGGGATCGTAGCCGGGGAGCTGTTTTTT.

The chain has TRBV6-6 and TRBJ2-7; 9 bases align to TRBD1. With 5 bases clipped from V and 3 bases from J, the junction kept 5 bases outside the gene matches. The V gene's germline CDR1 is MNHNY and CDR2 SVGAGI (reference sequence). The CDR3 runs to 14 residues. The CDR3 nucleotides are TGTGCCAGCAGTAGAGGGACAGGGCGCTACGAGCAGTACTTC. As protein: CASSRGTGRYEQYF.

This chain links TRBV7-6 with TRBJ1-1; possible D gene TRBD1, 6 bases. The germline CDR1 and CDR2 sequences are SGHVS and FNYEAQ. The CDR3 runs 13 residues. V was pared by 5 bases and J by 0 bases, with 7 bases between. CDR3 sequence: CASSTGMNTEAFF. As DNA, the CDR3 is TGTGCCAGCAGCACAGGGATGAACACTGAAGCTTTCTTT.

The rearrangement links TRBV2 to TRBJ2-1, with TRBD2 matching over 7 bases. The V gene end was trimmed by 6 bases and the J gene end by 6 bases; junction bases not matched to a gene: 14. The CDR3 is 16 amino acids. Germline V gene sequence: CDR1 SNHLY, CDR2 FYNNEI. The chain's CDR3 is CASSEPWWGGINEQFF. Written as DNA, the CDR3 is TGTGCCAGCAGCGAACCATGGTGGGGGGGGATCAATGAGCAGTTCTTC.

The CDR3 sequence: CASSPPSRYYGGELFF. The CDR3 nucleotides are TGTGCCAGCTCACCACCCTCCCGGTATTACGGCGGGGAGCTGTTTTTT. V and J are TRBV18 and TRBJ2-2; D remains unclear. The germline gives CDR1 KGHSH, CDR2 LQKENI. The CDR3 contains 16 residues. V gave up 0 bases and J gave up 7 bases, with 15 bases separating them.

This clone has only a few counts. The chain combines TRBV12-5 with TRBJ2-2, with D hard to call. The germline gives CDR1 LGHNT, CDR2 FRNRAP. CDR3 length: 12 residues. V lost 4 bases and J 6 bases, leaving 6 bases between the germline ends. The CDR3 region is CASGSRPGELFF. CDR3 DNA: TGTGCTAGTGGTTCTAGACCCGGGGAGCTGTTTTTT.

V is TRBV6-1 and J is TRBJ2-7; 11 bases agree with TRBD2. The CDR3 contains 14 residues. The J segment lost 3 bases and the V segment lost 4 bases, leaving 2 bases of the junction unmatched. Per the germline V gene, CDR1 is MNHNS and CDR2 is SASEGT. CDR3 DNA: TGTGCCAGCAGTGGTCTAGCGGGGGGCTACGAGCAGTACTTC. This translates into CASSGLAGGYEQYF.

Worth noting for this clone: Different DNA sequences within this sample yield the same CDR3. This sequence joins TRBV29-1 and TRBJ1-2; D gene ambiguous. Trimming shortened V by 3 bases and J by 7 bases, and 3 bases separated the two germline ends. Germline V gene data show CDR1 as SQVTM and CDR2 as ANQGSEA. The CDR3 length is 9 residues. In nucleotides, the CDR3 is TGCAGCGTTGATCTTGGCTACACCTTC. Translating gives CSVDLGYTF.

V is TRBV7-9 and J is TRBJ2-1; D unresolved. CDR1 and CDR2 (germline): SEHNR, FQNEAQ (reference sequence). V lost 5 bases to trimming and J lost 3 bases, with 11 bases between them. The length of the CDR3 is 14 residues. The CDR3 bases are TGTGCCAGCAGCGGGCATCCAGACTACAATGAGCAGTTCTTC. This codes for CASSGHPDYNEQFF.

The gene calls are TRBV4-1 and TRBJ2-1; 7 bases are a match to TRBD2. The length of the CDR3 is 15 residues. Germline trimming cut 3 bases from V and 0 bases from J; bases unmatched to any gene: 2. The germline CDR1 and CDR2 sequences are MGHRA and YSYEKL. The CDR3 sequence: CASSHTSVSYNEQFF. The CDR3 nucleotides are TGCGCCAGCAGCCACACTAGCGTCTCCTACAATGAGCAGTTCTTC.

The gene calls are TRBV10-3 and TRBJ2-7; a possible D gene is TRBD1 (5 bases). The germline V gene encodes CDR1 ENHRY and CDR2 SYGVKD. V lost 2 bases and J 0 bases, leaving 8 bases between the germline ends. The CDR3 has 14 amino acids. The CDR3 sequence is CAISEQGSSYEQYF. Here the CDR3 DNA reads TGTGCCATCAGTGAGCAGGGCAGCTCCTACGAGCAGTACTTC.